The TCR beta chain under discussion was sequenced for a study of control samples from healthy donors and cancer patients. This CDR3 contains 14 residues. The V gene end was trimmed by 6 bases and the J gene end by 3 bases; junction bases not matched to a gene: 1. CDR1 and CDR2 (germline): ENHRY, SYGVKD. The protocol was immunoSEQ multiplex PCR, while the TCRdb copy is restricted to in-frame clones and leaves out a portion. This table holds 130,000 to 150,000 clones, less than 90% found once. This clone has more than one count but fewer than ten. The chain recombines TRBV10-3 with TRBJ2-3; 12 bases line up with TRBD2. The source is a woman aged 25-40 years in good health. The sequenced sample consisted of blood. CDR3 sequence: CAIRTSGSTDTQYF. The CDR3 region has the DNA TGTGCCATCAGGACTAGCGGGAGTACAGATACGCAGTATTTT.